The clone carrying this T cell receptor beta chain has only a few counts. Its antigen is currently unknown. This sample is drawn from a study of blood T cells in healthy people across ages. Regarding the study as a whole: Correlation between TCR beta diversity and naive T cell percentage was strong. A roughly linear age-dependent decrease characterized TCR beta diversity per million T cells.

Through a sample-barcoded 5' primer and a J-beta primer mix, a second PCR was run for about 6 to 12 cycles. All cDNA molecules were each tagged by a template-switch adaptor with 12 random nucleotides. MiXCR, run by TCRdb on the 5' RACE reads, gives a single entry per CDR3 protein. Counted here are about 900,000 distinct CDR3 sequences, around 68% occurring once; the ten biggest clones make up about 30%. This clonotype was obtained from a man aged 30 to 39 in good health. Sequencing used blood.

This CDR3 is CASSYGPGQPNSGANVLTF. DNA for the CDR3: TGTGCCAGCAGTTACGGACCGGGACAGCCCAACTCTGGGGCCAACGTCCTGACTTTC. The chain carries TRBV6-5 and TRBJ2-6, with 7 bases that match TRBD1. Germline assignment: CDR1 MNHEY and CDR2 SVGAGI. CDR3 size: 19 residues. Germline trimming cut 2 bases from V and 0 bases from J; bases unmatched to any gene: 10.